This TCR beta chain derives from a study of blood T cells in healthy people across ages. Across the whole study: Capturing about one barcoded beta molecule per two T cells was achieved by template switching. General study findings and limits: Researchers deemed the diversity estimates from one million T cells underestimates. CMV status of donors was not determined, possibly confounding expanded clonotype changes.

Then a second PCR, running roughly 7 to 11 cycles, was carried out with a sample-barcoded 5' primer and a J-beta primer mix. TCRdb reprocessed the 5' RACE reads via MiXCR and lists one record per CDR3 protein. The sample lists roughly 1.6 million distinct CDR3 sequences, approximately 32% occurring once. Total RNA amounts of at least 5.5 micrograms were extracted per sample. This clonotype was seen at least ten times. Its specificity is unknown. This CDR3 spans 15 amino acids. Germline-derived CDR1 and CDR2 are DFQATT and SNEGSKA (reference sequence). The sequence derives from a woman in her twenties or thirties in good health. Sequences were obtained from blood. The chain has TRBV20-1 and TRBJ1-2; D possibly corresponds to TRBD1 (5 bases). CDR3 loop: CSPYRMGLRNYGYTF. CDR3 DNA sequence: TGCAGCCCATATAGGATGGGGCTACGTAACTATGGCTACACCTTC.